This is a list of T cell receptor beta chains from one sample in a study of cytomegalovirus exposure and HLA in healthy donors. Generated by immunoSEQ multiplex PCR, the TCRdb table keeps only in-frame clones and is missing some. The sample has 110,000 or so clones; almost 70% are singletons. Sequencing used PBMCs. The receptors here all came from a young man in good health and CMV-seronegative. The CDR3 runs from the conserved cysteine through the conserved F or W. Fields, in order: J gene, clone size, D gene, V gene, CDR3 DNA, CDR3 protein. D genes are given only for firm matches. Size is stated for part of the rows, as once, few or many counts, or as a class when the clone is expanded.

j_gene: TRBJ2-7
abundance: .
d_gene: TRBD2
v_gene: TRBV11-3
CDR3nt: TGTGCCAGCAGCGACCGACTAGCGGGATTGGACGAGCAGTACTTC
CDR3aa: CASSDRLAGLDEQYF

j_gene: TRBJ2-5
abundance: .
d_gene: TRBD1
v_gene: TRBV5-1
CDR3nt: TGCGCCAGCAGCTTACAGGGGGCGGAAGAGACCCAGTACTTC
CDR3aa: CASSLQGAEETQYF

j_gene: TRBJ2-1
abundance: .
d_gene: .
v_gene: TRBV7-6
CDR3nt: TGTGCCAGCAGCTTCGACTACTACAATGAGCAGTTCTTC
CDR3aa: CASSFDYYNEQFF

j_gene: TRBJ1-2
abundance: once
d_gene: TRBD1
v_gene: TRBV19
CDR3nt: TGTGCCAGTGCCCTACCGGGACAGGGTTCCTATGGCTACACCTTC
CDR3aa: CASALPGQGSYGYTF

j_gene: TRBJ2-2
abundance: .
d_gene: TRBD1
v_gene: TRBV29-1
CDR3nt: TGCAGCGTAGTCCGGGACAGGAACACCGGGGAGCTGTTTTTT
CDR3aa: CSVVRDRNTGELFF

j_gene: TRBJ2-3
abundance: .
d_gene: .
v_gene: TRBV28
CDR3nt: TGTGCCAGCAGTTTCAGGACAGATACGCAGTATTTT
CDR3aa: CASSFRTDTQYF

j_gene: TRBJ2-6
abundance: .
d_gene: .
v_gene: TRBV5-4
CDR3nt: TGTGCCAGCCAGGGGTCTGGGGGCAAAGTTTCTGGGGCCAACGTCCTGACTTTC
CDR3aa: CASQGSGGKVSGANVLTF

j_gene: TRBJ2-2
abundance: once
d_gene: TRBD2
v_gene: TRBV2
CDR3nt: TGTGCCAGCAGTTACTTTAAGACTAGCCCCGGGGAGCTGTTTTTT
CDR3aa: CASSYFKTSPGELFF

j_gene: TRBJ2-2
abundance: .
d_gene: .
v_gene: TRBV7-2
CDR3nt: TGTGCCAGCAGCCAGGGACAACATCTGGAGCTGTTTTTT
CDR3aa: CASSQGQHLELFF

j_gene: TRBJ2-7
abundance: .
d_gene: TRBD2
v_gene: TRBV7-2
CDR3nt: TGTGCCAGCAGCTTAGGAGGGACTAGCGGGAGGGGTCTCGAGCAGTACTTC
CDR3aa: CASSLGGTSGRGLEQYF

j_gene: TRBJ1-4
abundance: .
d_gene: .
v_gene: TRBV27
CDR3nt: TGTGCCAGCAGTTTTTGGGCCGGTAATGAAAAACTGTTTTTT
CDR3aa: CASSFWAGNEKLFF

j_gene: TRBJ2-5
abundance: .
d_gene: TRBD1
v_gene: TRBV5-1
CDR3nt: TGCGCCAGCAGCAATAACAGGGGGCCCATGGTGGAGACCCAGTACTTC
CDR3aa: CASSNNRGPMVETQYF

j_gene: TRBJ2-7
abundance: .
d_gene: .
v_gene: TRBV2
CDR3nt: TGTGCCAGCAGTGAACAGGGGATCTCCTACGAGCAGTACTTC
CDR3aa: CASSEQGISYEQYF

j_gene: TRBJ1-2
abundance: few
d_gene: .
v_gene: TRBV7-2
CDR3nt: TGTGCCAGCAGCCCGCCCGGGAGGGACTACACCTTC
CDR3aa: CASSPPGRDYTF

j_gene: TRBJ2-6
abundance: .
d_gene: TRBD1
v_gene: TRBV7-9
CDR3nt: TGTTCCAGCAGTCTCGGACAGGGACCGTACGGGGCCAACGTCCTGACTTTC
CDR3aa: CSSSLGQGPYGANVLTF

j_gene: TRBJ2-5
abundance: once
d_gene: .
v_gene: TRBV18
CDR3nt: TGTGCCAGCTCACCAGTACAGAACGTAGAGACCCAGTACTTC
CDR3aa: CASSPVQNVETQYF

j_gene: TRBJ2-7
abundance: few
d_gene: .
v_gene: TRBV28
CDR3nt: TGTGCCAGCAGTCTAACCAAACCCTACGAGCAGTACTTC
CDR3aa: CASSLTKPYEQYF

j_gene: TRBJ1-5
abundance: .
d_gene: .
v_gene: TRBV28
CDR3nt: TGTGCCAGCAGTCCCCTCAGGCGGCCCCAGCATTTT
CDR3aa: CASSPLRRPQHF

j_gene: TRBJ1-1
abundance: .
d_gene: TRBD1
v_gene: TRBV19
CDR3nt: TGTGCCAGTAGTGCCCCCAGGGGGCCGAACACTGAAGCTTTCTTT
CDR3aa: CASSAPRGPNTEAFF

j_gene: TRBJ2-1
abundance: .
d_gene: .
v_gene: TRBV29-1
CDR3nt: TGCAGCGTTGTATGGCCGGGGATCTACAATGAGCAGTTCTTC
CDR3aa: CSVVWPGIYNEQFF

j_gene: TRBJ2-5
abundance: .
d_gene: TRBD2
v_gene: TRBV28
CDR3nt: TGTGCCAGCAGTTTATCGGTAGCGGGAGACCCCGAGACCCAGTACTTC
CDR3aa: CASSLSVAGDPETQYF

j_gene: TRBJ2-7
abundance: .
d_gene: TRBD2
v_gene: TRBV5-5
CDR3nt: TGTGCCAGCAGCTTGATAGCTAGCGGTAGCTCCTACGAGCAGTACTTC
CDR3aa: CASSLIASGSSYEQYF

j_gene: TRBJ1-2
abundance: .
d_gene: .
v_gene: TRBV14
CDR3nt: TGTGCCAGCAGCCACCAAGCGAACAGGGTAAATGGCTACACCTTC
CDR3aa: CASSHQANRVNGYTF

j_gene: TRBJ1-1
abundance: few
d_gene: .
v_gene: TRBV28
CDR3nt: TGTGCCAGCAGTTTTGGGAGATCCATGAACACTGAAGCTTTCTTT
CDR3aa: CASSFGRSMNTEAFF

j_gene: TRBJ2-7
abundance: .
d_gene: TRBD1
v_gene: TRBV30
CDR3nt: TGTGCCTGGAGTCCAGGACAGGACTACGAGCAGTACTTC
CDR3aa: CAWSPGQDYEQYF

j_gene: TRBJ1-2
abundance: .
d_gene: .
v_gene: TRBV5-6
CDR3nt: TGTGCCAGCAGCCCGAGGGATATCTATGGCTACACCTTC
CDR3aa: CASSPRDIYGYTF

j_gene: TRBJ2-3
abundance: few
d_gene: TRBD1
v_gene: TRBV6-4
CDR3nt: TGTGCCAGCAGTGAAGGGACAGGAGACACAGATACGCAGTATTTT
CDR3aa: CASSEGTGDTDTQYF

j_gene: TRBJ2-1
abundance: .
d_gene: TRBD2
v_gene: TRBV11-2
CDR3nt: TGTGCCAGCAGCCCACTAGCGGAGAACTACAATGAGCAGTTCTTC
CDR3aa: CASSPLAENYNEQFF

j_gene: TRBJ1-1
abundance: few
d_gene: TRBD1
v_gene: TRBV11-2
CDR3nt: TGTGCCAGCACCCCTGGACAGGGGGGGATGAACACTGAAGCTTTCTTT
CDR3aa: CASTPGQGGMNTEAFF

j_gene: TRBJ1-2
abundance: .
d_gene: .
v_gene: TRBV19
CDR3nt: TGTGCCAGTAGTATACTCGGGGGGTTCTATGGCTACACCTTC
CDR3aa: CASSILGGFYGYTF

j_gene: TRBJ2-4
abundance: few
d_gene: .
v_gene: TRBV19
CDR3nt: TGTGCCAGTAGTCTATCGGGGAATCTCGCCAAAAACATTCAGTACTTC
CDR3aa: CASSLSGNLAKNIQYF

j_gene: TRBJ2-2
abundance: .
d_gene: TRBD1
v_gene: TRBV28
CDR3nt: TGTGCCAGCAGTCTGTACAGGGGGGCGAACACCGGGGAGCTGTTTTTT
CDR3aa: CASSLYRGANTGELFF

j_gene: TRBJ2-5
abundance: .
d_gene: .
v_gene: TRBV28
CDR3nt: TGTGCCAGCAGTTTTTTTGTAACAGGAGTCCAAGAGACCCAGTACTTC
CDR3aa: CASSFFVTGVQETQYF

j_gene: TRBJ2-5
abundance: .
d_gene: .
v_gene: TRBV7-2
CDR3nt: TGTGCCAGCAGCTGGGGGGGGCAACAAGAGACCCAGTACTTC
CDR3aa: CASSWGGQQETQYF

j_gene: TRBJ2-7
abundance: .
d_gene: TRBD2
v_gene: TRBV6-6
CDR3nt: TGTGCCAGCAGACTAGCGGGGTCCTCCTACGAGCAGTACTTC
CDR3aa: CASRLAGSSYEQYF

j_gene: TRBJ1-1
abundance: .
d_gene: .
v_gene: TRBV11-3
CDR3nt: TGTGCCAGCAGCCCTCGGGCTGGGGGCGTGAACACTGAAGCTTTCTTT
CDR3aa: CASSPRAGGVNTEAFF

j_gene: TRBJ1-1
abundance: .
d_gene: TRBD1
v_gene: TRBV6-1
CDR3nt: TGTGCCAGCAGACGAACAGGGGGCCGCACTGAAGCTTTCTTT
CDR3aa: CASRRTGGRTEAFF

j_gene: TRBJ1-2
abundance: .
d_gene: .
v_gene: TRBV19
CDR3nt: TGTGCCAGTACGGAGGGGAACTATGGCTACACCTTC
CDR3aa: CASTEGNYGYTF

j_gene: TRBJ2-1
abundance: few
d_gene: TRBD2
v_gene: TRBV7-2
CDR3nt: TGTGCCAGCAGCTTAGCGACGGGAGGGGGATACGATGAGCAGTTCTTC
CDR3aa: CASSLATGGGYDEQFF

j_gene: TRBJ2-1
abundance: .
d_gene: .
v_gene: TRBV11-3
CDR3nt: TGTGCCAGCAGCTTAGCCGAGGGCAGGCCGGGCCATGAGCAGTTCTTC
CDR3aa: CASSLAEGRPGHEQFF

j_gene: TRBJ2-3
abundance: .
d_gene: TRBD2
v_gene: TRBV5-4
CDR3nt: TGTGCCAGCAGCCCTCTAGCGGGAGATACGCAGTATTTT
CDR3aa: CASSPLAGDTQYF

j_gene: TRBJ2-6
abundance: .
d_gene: .
v_gene: TRBV28
CDR3nt: TGTGCCAGCAGTCCCTATGGTTACTCTGGGGCCAACGTCCTGACTTTC
CDR3aa: CASSPYGYSGANVLTF

j_gene: TRBJ1-5
abundance: .
d_gene: TRBD1
v_gene: TRBV28
CDR3nt: TGTGCCAGCAGCCCCGCGGGACAGGGGAGCAATCAGCCCCAGCATTTT
CDR3aa: CASSPAGQGSNQPQHF

j_gene: TRBJ2-7
abundance: .
d_gene: .
v_gene: TRBV7-9
CDR3nt: TGTGCCAGCAGCTTAGTTACAGGGAACGAGCAGTACTTC
CDR3aa: CASSLVTGNEQYF

j_gene: TRBJ1-5
abundance: .
d_gene: .
v_gene: TRBV4-1
CDR3nt: TGCGCCAGCAGCCAAGATCTCCTCGGGGAGCGACAGCCCCAGCATTTT
CDR3aa: CASSQDLLGERQPQHF

j_gene: TRBJ2-7
abundance: .
d_gene: TRBD2
v_gene: TRBV5-6
CDR3nt: TGTGCCAGCAGCTTGCTAGCGGATTGGAGCTCCTACGAGCAGTACTTC
CDR3aa: CASSLLADWSSYEQYF

j_gene: TRBJ2-2
abundance: .
d_gene: .
v_gene: TRBV6-1
CDR3nt: TGTGCCAGCAGTGTAGGACAAGCGAACACCGGGGAGCTGTTTTTT
CDR3aa: CASSVGQANTGELFF

j_gene: TRBJ2-3
abundance: .
d_gene: .
v_gene: TRBV27
CDR3nt: TGTGCCAGCAGTTCGCGACAGCTTAGGGATACGCAGTATTTT
CDR3aa: CASSSRQLRDTQYF

j_gene: TRBJ2-4
abundance: .
d_gene: TRBD2
v_gene: TRBV10-3
CDR3nt: TGTGCCATCAGCGAGACGGGACTAGCGGGAGACATGGCCAAAAACAGTCAGTACTTC
CDR3aa: CAISETGLAGDMAKNSQYF

j_gene: TRBJ1-5
abundance: .
d_gene: TRBD1
v_gene: TRBV4-2
CDR3nt: TGTGCCAGCAGCCAAGATGGGACAGGGGCCGGCCAGCCCCAGCATTTT
CDR3aa: CASSQDGTGAGQPQHF

j_gene: TRBJ1-1
abundance: .
d_gene: TRBD1
v_gene: TRBV5-6
CDR3nt: TGTGCCAGCAGGTCCCCTAGGACAGGGCGGAACACTGAAGCTTTCTTT
CDR3aa: CASRSPRTGRNTEAFF

j_gene: TRBJ2-7
abundance: .
d_gene: .
v_gene: TRBV29-1
CDR3nt: TGCAGCGTTGGTAAGAGCTCCTACGAGCAGTACTTC
CDR3aa: CSVGKSSYEQYF

j_gene: TRBJ2-3
abundance: .
d_gene: .
v_gene: TRBV9
CDR3nt: TGTGCCAGCAGCGTAGGGAGAGGTGGCGCAGATACGCAGTATTTT
CDR3aa: CASSVGRGGADTQYF

j_gene: TRBJ1-2
abundance: .
d_gene: .
v_gene: TRBV15
CDR3nt: TGTGCCACCAGCAACCTTGGGACTGTGAACTATGGCTACACCTTC
CDR3aa: CATSNLGTVNYGYTF

j_gene: TRBJ2-7
abundance: .
d_gene: TRBD2
v_gene: TRBV7-2
CDR3nt: TGTGCCAGCAGCCGACTAGCGGGAGGAAACGAGCAGTACTTC
CDR3aa: CASSRLAGGNEQYF

j_gene: TRBJ2-3
abundance: few
d_gene: TRBD2
v_gene: TRBV9
CDR3nt: TGTGCCAGCAGCGTAGGCCGGGGGGGGAGCACAGATACGCAGTATTTT
CDR3aa: CASSVGRGGSTDTQYF

j_gene: TRBJ1-3
abundance: once
d_gene: TRBD1
v_gene: TRBV2
CDR3nt: TGTGCCAGCAGGTCCGGGACAGGATTTACCTCTGGAAACACCATATATTTT
CDR3aa: CASRSGTGFTSGNTIYF

j_gene: TRBJ1-2
abundance: few
d_gene: TRBD1
v_gene: TRBV30
CDR3nt: TGTGCCTGGACCAGCGGGACAGGGGATGGCTACACCTTC
CDR3aa: CAWTSGTGDGYTF

j_gene: TRBJ2-7
abundance: .
d_gene: TRBD2
v_gene: TRBV7-3
CDR3nt: TGTGCGTGGGGGGGACCCTTTTACGAGCAGTACTTC
CDR3aa: CAWGGPFYEQYF

j_gene: TRBJ2-1
abundance: once
d_gene: TRBD2
v_gene: TRBV12-5
CDR3nt: TGTGCTAGTGGTTCGGTGGTTTCCCGACTAGCGGGAGGGCCAATCAATGAGCAGTTCTTC
CDR3aa: CASGSVVSRLAGGPINEQFF